The sequence of this T cell receptor beta chain was determined in a study of OX40 agonist ivuxolimab in advanced cancers. About the full investigation: Ivuxolimab was an agonistic, fully human IgG2 monoclonal antibody directed against OX40 (CD134), a costimulatory receptor. Intravenous ivuxolimab was administered to patients every 2 weeks at six dose levels: 0.01, 0.1, 0.3, 1.5, 3 and 10 mg/kg. Among the roughly 50 dose-escalation patients, about 19 had hepatocellular carcinoma, 15 melanoma, 9 renal cell carcinoma and 9 head and neck cancer. The dose-escalation cohort was about 83% male with a mean age of about 58 years, ranging from roughly 20 to 80. Patients were allowed to have had prior anti-PD-1, anti-PD-L1 or anti-CTLA-4 therapy, and 40% to 45% of the dose-escalation patients had previously received checkpoint inhibitors. Partial responses occurred in three dose-escalation patients, of whom one had hepatocellular carcinoma and two had cutaneous melanoma. The point of sequencing TCRbeta in the periphery was to test whether ivuxolimab changed TCR sequence diversity and drove clonal T-cell expansion. The monotherapy dose-escalation portion (N = 52 patients) of the phase I ivuxolimab trial is reported in the paper.

To sequence the TCRbeta CDR3 region, genomic DNA was isolated from the sorted cells. The immunoSEQ Assay was used to sequence the TCRbeta CDR3 regions. As stored in TCRdb, this immuneACCESS dataset retains in-frame rearrangements with V and J assigned. A fraction of the clones does not appear; measured against another copy, unresolved V genes explain less than half of the discrepancy, and the remainder lacks a known reason. This sample holds about 18,000 clones; around 81% were observed only once. The ten top clones hold around 40% of the sample. Reading the germline V gene (reference sequence) gives CDR1 LNHDA and CDR2 SQIVND. The CDR3 contains 14 residues, cysteine and phenylalanine counted. Only the CDR3 part of the read is kept: 42 bases, read in frame from the first base. Trimming takes 3 bases off V and 5 bases off J; junction bases not matched to a gene: 7. Worth noting for this clone: This clone's antigen is unknown. No base-level quality is on record; no much larger clone is a single base apart.

Paper-wide results and their limitations: Clonal expansion of both CD4+ and CD8+ blood T cells was observed from baseline to week 6 at doses 0.1 to 3.0 mg/kg. The antigen specificity of the peripheral T cells that underwent clonal expansion was not determined. In partial responders in the 0.1-3.0 mg/kg groups, normalized peripheral clonal expansion was found to be among the lowest, especially among CD8+ T cells. Low levels of normalized T-cell clonal expansion were also seen in some patients who did not respond. On average, CD8+ T cells showed more expanded clones than CD4+ T cells after ivuxolimab.

Patients with a history of autoimmune disease or receiving systemic immunosuppression were excluded from the trial. Peripheral blood for TCR sequencing was collected from all dose cohorts at baseline, on cycle 4 day 1, and on cycle 7 day 1. The samples were drawn from a first-in-human, open-label, multicenter phase I dose-escalation trial of ivuxolimab. The trial enrolled adults with locally advanced or metastatic head and neck squamous cell, hepatocellular, melanoma or renal cell carcinoma. Before TCR sequencing, CD4+ T cells and CD8+ T cells were sorted from peripheral blood as separate populations.

The material was CD4+ or CD8+ T cells sorted from blood, obtained in a trial of the OX40 agonist ivuxolimab. The sequence was obtained from an adult with an advanced solid tumor such as melanoma, head and neck, liver or kidney cancer. The rearrangement joined TRBV19 to TRBJ2-7, and TRBD2 matches 7 of the central bases. The DNA sequence follows: TGTGCCAGTAGTATGGGGAGGGGCACCCACGAGCAGTACTTC. Translated, this gives CASSMGRGTHEQYF.